This entry lists 13 T cell receptor beta chains sequenced from one sample in a study of T-cell reconstitution after alpha-beta-depleted transplantation in children. Preparation of the TCRbeta library was carried out with unique molecular identifiers. TCRdb recomputed calls from the PCR reads with MiXCR, one row per CDR3 protein. Among around 700,000 distinct CDR3 sequences listed, around 13% were seen once. The starting material was PBMCs, obtained before TCRalphabeta/CD19-depleted stem cell transplant. The receptors originated from a girl between 2 and 10 years old with congenital amegakaryocytic thrombocytopenia, due to receive a stem cell transplant.

This clonotype was observed a few times. The chain is built from TRBV4-1 and TRBJ1-5; D call uncertain. V gave up 0 bases and J gave up 6 bases, with 12 bases separating them. The CDR3 is made up of 15 amino acids. Per the germline V gene, CDR1 is MGHRA and CDR2 is YSYEKL. The CDR3 here is CASSQDGQLSQPQHF. In DNA form, the CDR3 reads TGCGCCAGCAGCCAAGATGGCCAGTTGTCTCAGCCCCAGCATTTT.

This clonotype was observed many times. The V call is TRBV5-5, the J call TRBJ2-2; TRBD1 matches at 8 bases. The trim removed 3 bases at V and 1 base at J, leaving 11 bases unmatched. The CDR3 is 18 amino acids. Germline V CDR1 and CDR2: SGHKS, YYEKEE (reference sequence). The CDR3 loop reads CASSWGQATGVNTGELFF. CDR3 coding DNA: TGTGCCAGCAGCTGGGGACAGGCCACGGGGGTGAACACCGGGGAGCTGTTTTTT. The whole variable domain, filled in from reference TRBV5-5 and TRBJ2-2, reads DAGVTQSPTHLIKTRGQQVTLRCSPISGHKSVSWYQQVLGQGPQFIFQYYEKEERGRGNFPDRFSARQFPNYSSELNVNALLLGDSALYLCASSWGQATGVNTGELFFGEGSRLTVL.

Comment on this clonotype: A much larger clone is a single base away; this may be a read error. As DNA, the CDR3 is TGCGCCAGCCCCTACGGCGCGGGAGTGTCCTTCGAGCAGTACTTC. It encodes CASPYGAGVSFEQYF. The chain links TRBV5-1 to TRBJ2-7, with 7 bases aligning to TRBD2. CDR1 and CDR2 from the germline V gene are SGHRS and YFSETQ. The CDR3 spans 15 residues.

In nucleotides, the CDR3 is TGCGCCAGCAGCCCCGACGGGACTAGCGGGAGCTCTTACAATGAGCAGTTCTTC. It codes for CASSPDGTSGSSYNEQFF. The gene calls are TRBV5-1 and TRBJ2-1; 14 bases line up with TRBD2. The CDR3 runs to 18 residues. Germline V gene data show CDR1 as SGHRS and CDR2 as YFSETQ. V lost 4 bases, J lost 4 bases, and 10 bases stayed unmatched.

V usage is TRBV25-1 and J usage is TRBJ2-7, with D unclear. Germline CDR1 and CDR2: MGHDK and SYGVNS. The V gene lost 6 bases and the J gene lost 2 bases, with 14 bases spanning the gap. This CDR3 spans 14 amino acids. Written as DNA, the CDR3 is TGTGCCAGCAGCCAAATTGGTAGGGCCTACGAGCAGTACTTC. Its protein product is CASSQIGRAYEQYF.

This clonotype was recorded a few times. The chain carries TRBV29-1 and TRBJ2-5; no clear D. The CDR3 has 10 amino acids. V was shortened by 4 bases and J by 4 bases, with 4 bases between the two germline ends. CDR1 is SQVTM, CDR2 ANQGSEA, per germline. CDR3: CSVGSETQYF. The CDR3, as DNA: TGCAGCGTTGGGTCAGAGACCCAGTACTTC. Full variable domain (outside the CDR3, taken from reference TRBV29-1 and TRBJ2-5): SAVISQKPSRDICQRGTSLTIQCQVDSQVTMMFWYRQQPGQSLTLIATANQGSEATYESGFVIDKFPISRPNLTFSTLTVSNMSPEDSSIYLCSVGSETQYFGPGTRLLVL.

The chain combines TRBV2 with TRBJ2-2; TRBD2 aligns across 10 bases. The J segment lost 8 bases and the V segment lost 4 bases, leaving 4 bases of the junction unmatched. CDR3 length: 14 residues. Germline lookup yields CDR1 SNHLY and CDR2 FYNNEI. The CDR3 coding sequence is TGTGCCAGCAGTGTTCTAGCGGGAGCTGGGGAGCTGTTTTTT. This gives the protein CASSVLAGAGELFF.

Many counts were recorded for this clonotype. The chain joins TRBV7-9 to TRBJ1-1; D remains ambiguous. The germline gives CDR1 SEHNR, CDR2 FQNEAQ (reference sequence). The CDR3 runs to 11 residues. V lost 10 bases, J lost 6 bases, and 12 bases lay in between. The CDR3 DNA reads TGTGCCACCCAGGTTCAGGCTGAAGCTTTCTTT. Its translation: CATQVQAEAFF.

With respect to this clonotype: A much larger clone is a single base away; this may be a read error. The chain employs TRBV27 and TRBJ2-6; a weak D match, TRBD1 (5 bases). The V end lost 5 bases, the J end lost 1 base, and 9 bases lay between the germline ends. This CDR3 is 15 amino acids long. Per the germline V gene, CDR1 is MNHEY and CDR2 is SMNVEV (reference sequence). The CDR3 nucleotides read TGTGCCAGCAGTCACAGGACGTCTGGGGCCAACGTCCTGACTTTC. Translated, it gives CASSHRTSGANVLTF.

This clonotype was observed a few times. The rearrangement joins TRBV2 to TRBJ1-1; D is ambiguous. This CDR3 spans 14 amino acids. The V gene's germline CDR1 is SNHLY and CDR2 FYNNEI. The V gene lost 8 bases and the J gene lost 7 bases, with 20 bases spanning the gap. The CDR3 region has the DNA TGTGCCAGCCTCGGGTCCAGTATTATTAGTGAAGCTTTCTTT. This encodes CASLGSSIISEAFF.

This clonotype turned up a few times. V gene TRBV20-1 combines with J gene TRBJ2-7; TRBD1 aligns across 9 bases. The length of the CDR3 is 13 residues. V lost 6 bases, J lost 1 base, and 4 bases stayed unmatched. CDR1 DFQATT and CDR2 SNEGSKA come from the germline V gene (reference sequence). The CDR3 is CSAEDRGSYEQYF. Written as DNA, the CDR3 is TGCAGTGCCGAGGACAGGGGATCCTACGAGCAGTACTTC.

This clonotype was found a few times. V is TRBV18 and J is TRBJ2-5; 7 positions agree with TRBD2. With 4 bases clipped from V and 10 bases from J, the junction kept 6 bases outside the gene matches. The CDR3 extends over 12 amino acids. The germline gives CDR1 KGHSH, CDR2 LQKENI. CDR3 loop: CASSQPPGGQYF. The CDR3 DNA follows: TGTGCCAGCTCACAGCCACCGGGAGGCCAGTACTTC.

A single count supports this clonotype. V is TRBV20-1 and J is TRBJ2-7; 9 nucleotides align to TRBD1. From germline, CDR1 is DFQATT and CDR2 SNEGSKA (reference sequence). The length of the CDR3 is 15 residues. V was clipped by 5 bases and J by 5 bases; unmatched bases: 13. CDR3 residues: CSAAIRQGGEDEQYF. In nucleotides, the CDR3 is TGCAGTGCTGCGATCCGACAGGGGGGGGAGGACGAGCAGTACTTC.